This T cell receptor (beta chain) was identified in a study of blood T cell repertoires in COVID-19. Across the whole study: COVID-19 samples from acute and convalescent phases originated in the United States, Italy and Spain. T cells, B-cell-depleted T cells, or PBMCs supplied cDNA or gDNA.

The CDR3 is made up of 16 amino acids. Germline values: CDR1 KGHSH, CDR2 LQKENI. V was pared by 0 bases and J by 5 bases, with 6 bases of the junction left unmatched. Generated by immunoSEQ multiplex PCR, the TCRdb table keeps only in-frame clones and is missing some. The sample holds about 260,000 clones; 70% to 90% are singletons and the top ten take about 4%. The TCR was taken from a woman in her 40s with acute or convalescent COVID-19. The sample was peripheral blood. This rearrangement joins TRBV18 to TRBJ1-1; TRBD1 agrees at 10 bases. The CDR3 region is CASSPPRQGAGTEAFF. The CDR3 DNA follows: TGTGCCAGCTCACCACCTCGACAGGGGGCAGGGACTGAAGCTTTCTTT.